This T cell receptor (beta chain) is from a study of T cells expressing NK-cell markers. Study at large: Seven sequenced donors out of eight were HCMV-seropositive, one seronegative.

TCRdb re-called the 5' RACE reads and catalogs CDR3 proteins one per entry, DNA excluded. The sample yields over 350,000 distinct CDR3 sequences, of which the top ten take up around 11%. This receptor was identified in a woman aged 45-59 years in good health. Sample: blood T cells: a sorted CD56 or NKG2C T cell subset, CD4+ or CD8+ T cells, or bulk PBMC T cells (not recorded which).

CDR3 residues: CASSSWQAYYGYTF. This sequence joins TRBV12-3 or TRBV12-4 and TRBJ1-2. The CDR3 is 14 amino acids.